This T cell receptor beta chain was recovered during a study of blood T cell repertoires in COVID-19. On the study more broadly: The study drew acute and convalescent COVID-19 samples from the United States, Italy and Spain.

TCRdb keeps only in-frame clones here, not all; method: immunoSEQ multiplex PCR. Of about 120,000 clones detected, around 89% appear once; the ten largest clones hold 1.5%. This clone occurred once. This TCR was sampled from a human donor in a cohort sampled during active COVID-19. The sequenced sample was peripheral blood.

This CDR3 reads CASSFGRGGPPYNEQFF. In DNA, the CDR3 is TGCGCCAGCAGCTTTGGGCGGGGGGGACCCCCCTACAATGAGCAGTTCTTC. The J gene is TRBJ2-1, the V gene TRBV5-1; 9 bases match TRBD2. Per germline, CDR1 SGHRS and CDR2 YFSETQ. The CDR3 totals 17 residues. V was clipped by 2 bases and J by 2 bases; unmatched bases: 8.